The source of this TCR beta chain is a study of T cells in Graves' hyperthyroidism and ophthalmopathy (dated by TCRdb to between 2018 and 2021). The study in broad terms: Peripheral blood samples were taken at the time of initial diagnosis, prior to any treatment. The approximately 100 discovery patients were divided at random into training and test sets in a 7:3 ratio. The paper describes TCR Vbeta CDR3 sequencing of about 140 peripheral blood samples, made up of 43 ophthalmopathy patients, 70 to 80 hyperthyroidism patients and roughly 17 progressor patients. A discovery cohort of around 98 patients, roughly 40 with Graves' ophthalmopathy and 55 to 60 with stable Graves' hyperthyroidism, was used to find distinguishing TCR V-J signatures. Once sampling was done, hyperthyroidism patients were given methimazole at a starting dose of 30 mg daily, whereas ophthalmopathy patients were given high-dose intravenous methylprednisolone. An independent validation cohort of under 20 hyperthyroidism patients and approximately 15 patients who later progressed to ophthalmopathy tested prospective prediction of ophthalmopathy. The study also compared thyroid tissue and blood T-cell repertoires from a handful of Graves' hyperthyroidism patients.

Points the paper makes about the study in general: No statistical method was used to set the sample size in advance, and investigators knew the group allocation. In validation, the model predicted progression to ophthalmopathy a median of roughly 6.1 months before onset, with approximately 70% sensitivity and almost 75% specificity. A model built on a 13 V-J signature distinguished ophthalmopathy from stable hyperthyroidism, reaching 87.88% sensitivity and under 84% specificity in cross-validation and 80%/75% in testing. Most expanded thyroid clonotypes (frequency above 0.001) were also detected in blood, a finding suggesting that blood repertoires may reflect thyroid immune responses.

The TCR beta CDR3 regions were amplified from the RNA transcripts. For the first round of RT-PCR on the TCR CDR3, the HTBI primer set was used together with the Qiagen OneStep RT-PCR kit. Libraries were constructed in a second round of multiplex PCR, after which size selection and purification were performed. The libraries were sequenced on an Illumina HiSeq2000 using paired-end 100 bp reads. Per the authors' processing: SOAPnuke was used to process the raw data, throwing out any read that contained adapters or uncalled bases, had a mean Phred below 15, or lacked an exact constant-primer or identifier match. COPE v1.2.5 was used to merge high-quality paired reads, and clonotypes were defined as unique nucleotide sequences. MiTCR v1.1 was used to align the clonotypes against IMGT TRBV, TRBD and TRBJ reference segments. Analysis was restricted to V-J combinations with a frequency above 0.0001, which covered over 98% of repertoires. The TCS score was defined as the ratio of F50 (clonal expansion) to E x V (chaos), calculated using BLOSUM62-based TCRdist between CDR3 peptides within each V-J. Welch's t-statistics and random forest reduced roughly 530 V-J features to 13, which were used in a naive Bayes classifier (R e1071). TCRdb trimmed public reads at Q25 via fastp, called clones via MiXCR and kept in-frame beta chains. CDR3 protein sequences are deduplicated, and each keeps its most common genes and DNA. For this entry, the V and J calls and clone size follow TCRdb and not the study's own pipeline. Across this sample there are 600,000 to 650,000 distinct CDR3 sequences, with roughly 16% seen only once. The top ten hold approximately 3.8% of the sample.

A patient counted as having stable Graves' hyperthyroidism if no progression to ophthalmopathy occurred over 18 months of follow-up. The hyperthyroidism patients were between 18 and 65 years old and newly diagnosed, with a disease duration of less than 2 months. Any patient with an uncontrolled infection, another autoimmune disease, pregnancy or lactation was excluded. Diagnoses relied on clinical symptoms, serum thyroxine and TRAb, thyroid ultrasound and orbital computed tomography. Ficoll-Paque density gradient centrifugation was used to isolate PBMCs from about 9.4 ml of fresh peripheral blood. Total RNA was extracted using Trizol reagent, and RNA quality was assessed on an Agilent 2100 Bioanalyzer. The germline V gene provides CDR1 MDHEN and CDR2 SYDVKM. V gives up 2 bases and J gives up 2 bases, and the segment between their germline ends measures 8 bases. The CDR3 sequence holds 14 residues, the cysteine and phenylalanine included. Only the CDR3 portion is preserved as DNA: 42 bases, with reading frame beginning at the first base.

This clonotype was counted between two and nine times. The antigen this receptor binds is unknown. Per-base qualities were not stored, and no clone one base away is much larger. The receptor was isolated from a woman aged 30 to 39 with Graves' hyperthyroidism. The sequenced material came from blood. The chain was built from TRBV28 and TRBJ2-3; the D gene assignment is ambiguous. CDR3 sequence: CASSLERPTDTQYF. The DNA sequence reads TGTGCCAGCAGTTTAGAGCGCCCCACAGATACGCAGTATTTT.